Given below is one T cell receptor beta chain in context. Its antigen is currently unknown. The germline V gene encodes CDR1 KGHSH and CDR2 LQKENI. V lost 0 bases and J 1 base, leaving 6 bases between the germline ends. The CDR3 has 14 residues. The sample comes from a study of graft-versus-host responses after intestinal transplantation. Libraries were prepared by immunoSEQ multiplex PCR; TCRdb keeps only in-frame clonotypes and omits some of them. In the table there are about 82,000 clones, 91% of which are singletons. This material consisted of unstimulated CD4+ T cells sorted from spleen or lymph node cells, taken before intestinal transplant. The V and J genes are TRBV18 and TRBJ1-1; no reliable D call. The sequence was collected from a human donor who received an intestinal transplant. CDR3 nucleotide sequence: TGTGCCAGCTCACCACCGGGCCCGAACACTGAAGCTTTCTTT. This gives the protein CASSPPGPNTEAFF.